A selection of T cell receptor beta chains follows, all from one sample in a study of T cell changes during pregnancy in multiple sclerosis. Assay used: immunoSEQ multiplex PCR; TCRdb lists only in-frame clones, some missing. The sample holds tens of thousands of clones, 91% seen once. Material: CD8+ T cells from peripheral blood mononuclear cells, obtained after pregnancy. The receptor set was obtained from a female donor with multiple sclerosis, enrolled in a pregnancy study. The CDR3 runs from the conserved cysteine through the conserved F or W. The D gene is left open where the match is weak. The size of a clone is reported for some rows only, either as once, few or many, or as a class for expanded clones.

J gene,clone size,V gene,CDR3 length,D gene,CDR3 DNA,CDR3 protein
TRBJ2-5,.,TRBV15,16,TRBD2,TGTGCCACCAGCAATAGAATTGCGGGGGAAGGGGACACCCAGTACTTC,CATSNRIAGEGDTQYF
TRBJ1-1,.,TRBV30,13,.,TGTGCCTGGAGGCAGGGTAAGCACACTGAAGCTTTCTTT,CAWRQGKHTEAFF
TRBJ1-1,.,TRBV27,14,.,TGTGCCAGCAGTTTGACAGTTGGGGACACTGAAGCTTTCTTT,CASSLTVGDTEAFF
TRBJ2-3,.,TRBV15,16,TRBD2,TGTGCCACCAGCAGAGGAGGCGGGGGGCGAACCACAACGCAGTATTTT,CATSRGGGGRTTTQYF
TRBJ1-2,.,TRBV5-8,19,TRBD1,TGTGCCAGCAGCTTGGATCCCCGGGACAGGGGGGAAGTGGACTATGGCTACACCTTC,CASSLDPRDRGEVDYGYTF
TRBJ1-2,.,TRBV27,14,.,TGTGCCAGCAGTTTATTTAGGGGGAACTTTGGCTACACCTTC,CASSLFRGNFGYTF
TRBJ1-2,.,TRBV29-1,14,TRBD1,TGCAGCGTTGGTAACTTTGACAGGGTGGCTGGCTACACCTTC,CSVGNFDRVAGYTF
TRBJ1-5,few,TRBV5-1,13,.,TGCGCCAGCAGTTTTGAGGGGGATCAGCCCCAGCATTTT,CASSFEGDQPQHF
TRBJ2-7,.,TRBV27,14,TRBD1,TGTGCCAGCAGTTCCCAGACAGGGAGCTACGAGCAGTACTTC,CASSSQTGSYEQYF
TRBJ1-5,many,TRBV4-1,16,.,TGCGCCAGCAGCCAACCAGACAGTGGGTGGTACCAGCCCCAGCATTTT,CASSQPDSGWYQPQHF
TRBJ1-1,.,TRBV5-1,14,.,TGCGCCAGCAGCTTGGGTGGCGGGTACACTGAAGCTTTCTTT,CASSLGGGYTEAFF
TRBJ2-5,.,TRBV27,16,TRBD1,TGTGCCAGCAGTTTATCGCAGGGGGATAAAAGAGAGACCCAGTACTTC,CASSLSQGDKRETQYF
TRBJ2-6,.,TRBV5-4,16,TRBD1,TGTGCCAGCAGCTTGCCCGGGGACAGGGGGCTCATGGACCTGACTTTC,CASSLPGDRGLMDLTF
TRBJ2-7,.,TRBV15,17,.,TGTGCCACCAGCAGGCAAATGGGGGGAACCAGCTCCTACGAGCAGTACTTC,CATSRQMGGTSSYEQYF
TRBJ2-3,once,TRBV5-6,19,.,TGTGCCAGCAGCTTGGGGGGGAAGATAGCGGTCCCTTTCACAGATACGCAGTATTTT,CASSLGGKIAVPFTDTQYF
TRBJ2-1,.,TRBV2,15,TRBD2,TGTGCCAGCAGCCTGAGCGGGAGTCTTTACAATGAGCAGTTCTTC,CASSLSGSLYNEQFF
TRBJ2-7,.,TRBV27,14,TRBD2,TGTGCCAGCAGTCCCGGGACTAGCGTTGGAGAGCAGTACTTC,CASSPGTSVGEQYF
TRBJ1-5,.,TRBV5-8,14,.,TGTGCCAGCAGCTTGTCGGGTTTCAATCAGCCCCAGCATTTT,CASSLSGFNQPQHF
TRBJ1-3,.,TRBV10-2,15,.,TGCGCCAGCAGTGGGGGAGTAGGACCGGGTGTGGACATATATTTT,CASSGGVGPGVDIYF
TRBJ1-4,.,TRBV7-6,14,.,TGTGCCAGCAGCCAACCGGGACTGGCTGAAAAACTGTTTTTT,CASSQPGLAEKLFF
TRBJ2-7,.,TRBV13,13,TRBD2,TGTGCCAGCAGCCAGGGACTAAACTACGAGCAGTACTTC,CASSQGLNYEQYF
TRBJ2-7,.,TRBV2,15,TRBD2,TGTGCCAGCACTCCGGCGCTAGCGGGATCTTACGAGCAGTACTTC,CASTPALAGSYEQYF
TRBJ2-2,.,TRBV28,15,.,TGTGCCAGCAGGACCACCGGGAGTCCCACCGGGGAGCTGTTTTTT,CASRTTGSPTGELFF
TRBJ2-1,.,TRBV9,14,TRBD2,TGTGCCAGCAGCGGACTAGCGGGATACAATGAGCAGTTCTTC,CASSGLAGYNEQFF
TRBJ2-6,.,TRBV19,17,TRBD1,TGTGCCAGTAGTCCCTGGACAGGGGCCTCTGGGGCCAACGTCCTGACTTTC,CASSPWTGASGANVLTF
TRBJ1-2,once,TRBV2,15,.,TGTGCCAGCTGCATCTTAGAGGGAACTAACTATGGCTACACCTTC,CASCILEGTNYGYTF
TRBJ1-5,.,TRBV5-5,15,.,TGTGCCAGCAGCTGGCGGGATAATAAGAATCAGCCCCAGCATTTT,CASSWRDNKNQPQHF